A single sample gave rise to the 8 T cell receptor beta chains below, sequenced in a study of blood T cell dynamics during melanoma immunotherapy. Here immunoSEQ multiplex PCR was the method, and the copy in TCRdb shows in-frame clones only, minus some. The table includes 1,000 or so clones, more than 85% detected once. Time point here: week 3, after first cycle of checkpoint inhibitor. The material was effector memory CD8+ T cells from blood, obtained from a patient treated with checkpoint blockade. The receptor source for this set is a human donor with melanoma.

J is TRBJ2-2 and V is TRBV19; D might be TRBD2 (6 bases). Germline CDR1 and CDR2: LNHDA and SQIVND (reference sequence). Trimming cost V 3 bases and J 5 bases, with 7 bases left between them. This CDR3 is 13 amino acids long. The DNA for the CDR3 is TGTGCCAGTAGTATCGGGGGAACCGGGGAGCTGTTTTTT. It encodes CASSIGGTGELFF.

This clone ranks as large. The rearrangement uses TRBV6-1 and TRBJ2-5; TRBD2 agrees at 11 bases. V trimming: 6 bases; J trimming: 1 base; junction bases outside the gene matches: 4. The V gene's germline CDR1 is MNHNS and CDR2 SASEGT. CDR3 size: 15 residues. This CDR3 is CASRKGTSGQETQYF. For the CDR3, the DNA is TGTGCCAGCAGAAAGGGGACTAGCGGCCAAGAGACCCAGTACTTC.

The rearrangement joins TRBV28 to TRBJ2-7; 9 nucleotides line up with TRBD2. Per the germline V gene, CDR1 is MDHEN and CDR2 is SYDVKM. J gave up 4 bases and V 4 bases, and 14 bases lay outside the gene matches. The CDR3 runs to 17 residues. The CDR3 region has the DNA TGTGCCAGCAGTTCTATAACGACTAGCGGCTTTTATTACGAGCAGTACTTC. Amino acid sequence: CASSSITTSGFYYEQYF.

In nucleotides, the CDR3 is TGTGCCAGCAGCCACGGGGACAGCAACACCGGGGAGCTGTTTTTT. Its protein product is CASSHGDSNTGELFF. The V call is TRBV7-9, the J call TRBJ2-2; 7 bases agree with TRBD1. Germline loops: CDR1 SEHNR, CDR2 FQNEAQ (reference sequence). Trimming removed 5 bases from V and 2 bases from J; junction bases left unmatched: 5. This CDR3 is 15 amino acids long.

This clone was picked up a small number of times. The chain couples TRBV7-6 to TRBJ2-7, with D perhaps TRBD1 (6 bases). V was trimmed by 4 bases and J by 4 bases, leaving 8 bases between them. Germline assignment: CDR1 SGHVS and CDR2 FNYEAQ. CDR3 length: 12 residues. The CDR3 region is CASSSGEYEQYF. Written as DNA, the CDR3 is TGTGCCAGCAGCTCAGGGGAGTACGAGCAGTACTTC.

This clone was seen once. CDR3 sequence (DNA): TGTGCCAGCAGCTTGGTAGGGGTTCTTGGCTACACCTTC. It encodes CASSLVGVLGYTF. The chain recombines TRBV5-4 with TRBJ1-2; TRBD1 is a possible D gene (5 bases). Germline values: CDR1 SGHNT, CDR2 YYREEE (reference sequence). The CDR3 is 13 amino acids. Between the trimmed V and J ends, which lost 0 bases and 7 bases, there was a span of 10 bases.

The rearrangement uses TRBV5-4 and TRBJ2-4; TRBD2 is a possible D gene (6 bases). CDR3 length equals 14 residues. The germline V and J ends were trimmed by 0 bases and 6 bases, with 10 bases remaining between them. Germline V gene lookup returns CDR1 SGHNT and CDR2 YYREEE (reference sequence). The DNA for the CDR3 is TGTGCCAGCAGCTTGGATCTTAGCGGAAACATTCAGTACTTC. It encodes CASSLDLSGNIQYF.

The chain has TRBV9 and TRBJ2-7; possibly TRBD1 or TRBD2 for D (5 bases each). The CDR3 is 14 residues long. Germline CDR1 is SGDLS and CDR2 is YYNGEE. Trimming cost V 3 bases and J 1 base, with 11 bases left between them. The CDR3 is CASSEGTTSYEQYF. DNA of the CDR3: TGTGCCAGCAGCGAAGGGACCACTTCCTACGAGCAGTACTTC.